A selection of T cell receptor beta chains follows, all from one sample in a study of cytomegalovirus exposure and HLA in healthy donors. Profiled with immunoSEQ multiplex PCR; TCRdb holds only in-frame clones, not every one. The table lists tens of thousands of clones, approximately 96% of them singletons. Sequencing was done on a sample of PBMCs. The source of these receptors is a man aged 18 to 29 in good health and CMV-seropositive. CDR3s include the opening cysteine and the closing phenylalanine or tryptophan. Fields, in order: clone size, D gene, J gene, V gene, CDR3 protein, CDR3 DNA. A D gene is named only where the DNA matches it firmly. Clone size appears in some rows only: once, few, many, or a class for an expanded clone.

>once|NA|TRBJ2-5|TRBV2
CASSERETQYF
TGTGCCAGCAGTGAACGGGAGACCCAGTACTTC
>NA|TRBD2|TRBJ2-2|TRBV9
CASSPGTSGGNTGELFF
TGTGCCAGCAGCCCAGGGACTAGCGGGGGAAACACCGGGGAGCTGTTTTTT
>NA|TRBD1|TRBJ1-1|TRBV27
CASSRGQVQGEAFF
TGTGCCAGCAGTCGCGGACAGGTCCAGGGTGAAGCTTTCTTT
>NA|TRBD2|TRBJ2-5|TRBV4-2
CASSPGLAGGGETQYF
TGTGCCAGCAGCCCGGGCTTAGCGGGGGGAGGAGAGACCCAGTACTTC
>NA|NA|TRBJ2-5|TRBV28
CASSRTQFEKETQYF
TGTGCCAGCAGCCGGACACAATTCGAAAAAGAGACCCAGTACTTC
>once|NA|TRBJ1-2|TRBV5-8
CASSLGGGPYGYTF
TGTGCCAGCAGCTTGGGAGGGGGACCCTATGGCTACACCTTC
>NA|TRBD1|TRBJ2-5|TRBV6-5
CASGRTGEIGETQYF
TGTGCCAGCGGACGGACAGGGGAAATTGGAGAGACCCAGTACTTC
>NA|NA|TRBJ2-1|TRBV7-9
CASSPLGGGAYNEQFF
TGTGCCAGCAGCCCGCTGGGGGGAGGCGCCTACAATGAGCAGTTCTTC
>once|TRBD1|TRBJ2-7|TRBV7-9
CASSFGTGSYEQYF
TGTGCCAGCAGCTTCGGGACAGGTTCCTACGAGCAGTACTTC
>NA|NA|TRBJ2-7|TRBV11-3
CASSFYQGRNEQYF
TGTGCCAGCAGCTTCTACCAGGGAAGGAACGAGCAGTACTTC
>NA|NA|TRBJ1-2|TRBV4-1
CASSQVGDGYTF
TGCGCCAGCAGCCAAGTAGGGGATGGCTACACCTTC
>NA|NA|TRBJ2-3|TRBV7-9
CASSLAGVPRTDTQYF
TGTGCCAGCAGCTTAGCGGGAGTTCCGCGCACAGATACGCAGTATTTT
>NA|NA|TRBJ2-7|TRBV7-2
CASSASSYEQYF
TGTGCCAGCAGTGCGAGCTCCTACGAGCAGTACTTC
>NA|NA|TRBJ2-3|TRBV5-8
CARGTGNTDTQYF
TGTGCCAGGGGCACCGGGAACACAGATACGCAGTATTTT
>NA|TRBD1|TRBJ1-4|TRBV6-6
CASRNEQGAIEKLFF
TGTGCCAGCAGAAACGAACAGGGGGCTATTGAAAAACTGTTTTTT
>NA|NA|TRBJ2-3|TRBV19
CASSIFSEDTQYF
TGTGCCAGTAGTATTTTCAGCGAGGATACGCAGTATTTT